The 32 T cell receptor beta chains listed next were all sequenced from one sample in a study of spatial heterogeneity in lung cancer. The time point is: sample taken at primary tumor resection. Unsorted whole RNA samples from tumor, nontumor lung or frozen PBMC were sequenced. TCRdb independently ran MiXCR on the 5' RACE reads; one entry per CDR3 protein. The sample has about 12,000 distinct CDR3 sequences, 13% to 15% seen once. Sequencing used PBMCs, obtained at surgery. These receptors were collected from a female donor with early-stage non-small cell lung cancer.

The chain recombines TRBV12-3 or TRBV12-4 with TRBJ1-2, with D uncertain. This CDR3 is 15 amino acids long. V dropped 3 bases and J dropped 4 bases, with 15 bases sitting between them. DNA for the CDR3: TGTGCCAGCAGTTTTGGTCTGGGGTATTCCTATGGCTACACCTTC. This codes for CASSFGLGYSYGYTF.

By sample share, this clonotype is medium-sized. The J gene is TRBJ2-3, the V gene TRBV29-1; D not resolved. The CDR3 consists of 12 residues. Germline V CDR1 and CDR2: SQVTM, ANQGSEA. V was cut by 4 bases and J by 0 bases, with 5 bases left in between. DNA of the CDR3: TGCAGCGTTGTCGGGAGCACAGATACGCAGTATTTT. The encoded protein is CSVVGSTDTQYF.

This clonotype has a count of ten or more. This chain links TRBV19 with TRBJ2-3, with 12 positions matching TRBD2. The CDR3 has 16 amino acids. Germline trimming cut 5 bases from V and 6 bases from J; bases unmatched to any gene: 9. The germline gives CDR1 LNHDA, CDR2 SQIVND (reference sequence). CDR3 loop: CASSETTSGGLDTQYF. The CDR3 coding sequence is TGTGCCAGTAGTGAGACGACTAGCGGGGGACTGGATACGCAGTATTTT. The variable domain in full, with the rest retrieved from reference TRBV19 and TRBJ2-3, is DGGITQSPKYLFRKEGQNVTLSCEQNLNHDAMYWYRQDPGQGLRLIYYSQIVNDFQKGDIAEGYSVSREKKESFPLTVTSAQKNPTAFYLCASSETTSGGLDTQYFGPGTRLTVL.

This clonotype has ten or more counts. J is TRBJ2-1 and V is TRBV11-2, with TRBD1 matching over 7 bases. Germline V gene lookup returns CDR1 SGHAT and CDR2 FQNNGV. After removal of 4 bases from V and 15 bases from J, the junction contained 6 bases not matched to a gene. The CDR3 extends over 11 amino acids. CDR3 protein: CASSSGQAGFF. CDR3 coding DNA: TGTGCCAGCAGCTCTGGACAGGCGGGGTTCTTC.

This clonotype was seen only a few times. This rearrangement joins TRBV14 to TRBJ2-5; D remains ambiguous. This CDR3 contains 13 residues. Germline loops: CDR1 SGHDN, CDR2 FVKESK. Trimming took 1 base from V and 6 from J, leaving 9 bases between them. This CDR3 reads CASSQGLLKTQYF. CDR3 bases: TGTGCCAGCAGCCAAGGTCTGTTAAAGACCCAGTACTTC.

Sample share makes this clonotype medium-sized. The chain joins TRBV6-6 to TRBJ2-7; 7 bases agree with TRBD2. Trimming cost V 4 bases and J 1 base; bases outside gene matches: 7. CDR1 and CDR2 from the germline V gene are MNHNY and SVGAGI (reference sequence). This CDR3 spans 15 amino acids. The CDR3 sequence is CASSSEGGGSYEQYF. The CDR3, as DNA: TGTGCCAGCAGTTCCGAGGGCGGGGGATCCTACGAGCAGTACTTC.

The chain combines TRBV4-2 with TRBJ2-7, with TRBD1 identical over 10 bases. CDR3 length equals 16 residues. J lost 3 bases, V lost 0 bases, and 5 bases had no gene match. The V gene's germline CDR1 is LGHNA and CDR2 YNFKEQ. The CDR3 loop is CASSQDSTGGNYEQYF. CDR3 DNA sequence: TGTGCCAGCAGCCAAGATTCGACAGGGGGCAACTACGAGCAGTACTTC.

This clonotype was detected many times. V gene TRBV20-1 combines with J gene TRBJ2-1, with D maybe TRBD2 (5 bases). Trimming took off 0 bases at V and 0 bases at J, with 18 bases between the two ends. The CDR3 is 18 residues long. Germline CDR1 is DFQATT and CDR2 is SNEGSKA (reference sequence). The CDR3, as DNA: TGCAGTGCTAGAGATGGAGGAAGAGACCGTTCCTCCTACAATGAGCAGTTCTTC. Protein product: CSARDGGRDRSSYNEQFF.

This clonotype is classed as medium-sized. The V and J genes are TRBV25-1 and TRBJ2-7; D is undetermined. With 6 bases removed from V and 3 bases from J, the gap between germline ends came to 12 bases. Per germline, CDR1 MGHDK and CDR2 SYGVNS. The CDR3 covers 13 residues. As DNA, the CDR3 is TGTGCCAGCAGGAGGAGTGGCAGCTACGAGCAGTACTTC. It is translated as CASRRSGSYEQYF.

The V gene is TRBV6-6, the J gene TRBJ2-2, with 9 positions matching TRBD2. V dropped 6 bases and J dropped 0; count of bases not matched to a gene: 8. This CDR3 region has 17 residues. Germline V gives CDR1 MNHNY, CDR2 SVGAGI (reference sequence). CDR3 region: CASRSSGILPNTGELFF. CDR3 DNA: TGTGCCAGCAGATCTAGCGGGATCTTACCGAACACCGGGGAGCTGTTTTTT.

The chain is built from TRBV7-9 and TRBJ2-7; D remains unclear. V lost 0 bases and J lost 3, with 3 bases in between. This CDR3 is 12 amino acids long. Germline CDR1 reads SEHNR; CDR2 reads FQNEAQ (reference sequence). In nucleotides, the CDR3 is TGTGCCAGCAGCTTAGCCATCTACGAGCAGTACTTC. Translated: CASSLAIYEQYF.

This clonotype qualifies as medium-sized. The V gene is TRBV7-6, the J gene TRBJ1-1; no clear D gene. This CDR3 is 14 amino acids long. The V end was cut by 1 base, the J end by 1 base, with 7 bases between. The germline V gene encodes CDR1 SGHVS and CDR2 FNYEAQ. The CDR3 is CASSLDMTNTEAFF. The CDR3 coding sequence is TGTGCCAGCAGCTTAGATATGACGAACACTGAAGCTTTCTTT.

This clonotype is labeled as medium-sized (0.01 to 0.1%). The chain joins TRBV11-2 to TRBJ1-3; D gene unclear. There are 17 residues in the CDR3. Germline V gives CDR1 SGHAT, CDR2 FQNNGV. The V gene lost 5 bases and the J gene lost 0 bases, with 17 bases spanning the gap. The CDR3 protein is CASSPAPTAGSGNTIYF. The CDR3 DNA sequence: TGTGCCAGCAGCCCCGCGCCGACTGCGGGCTCTGGAAACACCATATATTTT.

The chain joins TRBV29-1 to TRBJ2-7; tentatively, D is TRBD1 (6 bases). CDR1 is SQVTM, CDR2 ANQGSEA, per germline. The CDR3 length is 14 residues. Between the trimmed V and J ends, which lost 3 bases and 2 bases, there was a span of 14 bases. CDR3: CSVDVQGLPYEQYF. The CDR3 bases are TGCAGCGTTGATGTACAGGGCCTTCCCTACGAGCAGTACTTC.

This clonotype was seen ten or more times. The CDR3 end shows no conserved phenylalanine or tryptophan, and so a read error is likely. Because the CDR3's place on the DNA is in doubt, the DNA is left out and the CDR3 is given as listed by TCRdb. The chain couples TRBV6-4 to TRBJ1-1; the D call in the table, TRBD1, was not verified against the DNA. The CDR3 is 17 amino acids in total, end residues counted. Germline V gene lookup returns CDR1 MRHNA and CDR2 SNTAGT. CDR3 in amino acids: CASSPPGQGTEFLAFRL.

In its sample, this clonotype was seen many times. V usage is TRBV5-5 and J usage is TRBJ2-2; TRBD2 aligns across 8 bases. From germline, CDR1 is SGHKS and CDR2 YYEKEE (reference sequence). Germline trimming cut 4 bases from V and 4 bases from J; bases unmatched to any gene: 12. The CDR3 is made up of 17 amino acids. CDR3 sequence reads: CASSNPERGTLTGELFF. CDR3 nucleotide sequence: TGTGCCAGCAGCAACCCCGAGCGGGGGACCCTCACCGGGGAGCTGTTTTTT.

By sample fraction, this clonotype is medium-sized. This chain joins TRBV19 and TRBJ2-1; the match to TRBD1 covers 9 bases. Germline lookup yields CDR1 LNHDA and CDR2 SQIVND (reference sequence). This CDR3 region has 17 residues. V shed 4 bases and J 1 base; nucleotides not matched to a gene: 8. The chain's CDR3 is CASSRGNRGPSYNEQFF. CDR3 nucleotides: TGTGCCAGTAGTAGGGGGAACAGGGGGCCATCCTACAATGAGCAGTTCTTC.

This clonotype was seen at least ten times. This chain joins TRBV5-1 and TRBJ2-1; a possible D gene is TRBD2 (6 bases). The ends were cut back, 8 bases at V and 6 bases at J, with 21 bases in the middle. The length of the CDR3 is 15 residues. In germline, CDR1 is SGHRS, CDR2 YFSETQ. CDR3 amino acids: CASQPLATNRNEQFF. CDR3 sequence (DNA): TGCGCCAGTCAACCTCTAGCGACTAACCGCAATGAGCAGTTCTTC.

The chain combines TRBV29-1 with TRBJ1-2, with 10 bases identical to TRBD1. The CDR3 has 12 amino acids. V shed 6 bases, J shed 8 bases, and the junction held 6 bases outside the gene matches. Germline V CDR1 and CDR2: SQVTM, ANQGSEA. The CDR3 coding sequence is TGCAGCGTCTGGGACAGGGGTGGCGGCTACACCTTC. Amino acid sequence: CSVWDRGGGYTF. Looking up the rest from reference TRBV29-1 and TRBJ1-2 gives the full variable domain: SAVISQKPSRDICQRGTSLTIQCQVDSQVTMMFWYRQQPGQSLTLIATANQGSEATYESGFVIDKFPISRPNLTFSTLTVSNMSPEDSSIYLCSVWDRGGGYTFGSGTRLTVV.

This clonotype was seen repeatedly, ten times or more. The CDR3: CASSLVTSGIYEQFF. CDR3 bases: TGTGCCAGCAGTTTAGTGACTAGCGGGATATATGAGCAGTTCTTC. The genes are TRBV12-3 or TRBV12-4 and TRBJ2-1; TRBD2 agrees at 11 bases. V gave up 1 base and J gave up 8 bases; unmatched junction bases: 4. This CDR3 has 15 amino acids.

By share, this clonotype counts as medium-sized. V is TRBV29-1 and J is TRBJ2-3; a possible D gene is TRBD1 (6 bases). There are 15 residues in the CDR3. Germline V gene data show CDR1 as SQVTM and CDR2 as ANQGSEA. V lost 1 base, J lost 8 bases, and 19 bases lay in between. The CDR3 here is CSVEAGQILHPTQYF. The CDR3 DNA follows: TGCAGCGTTGAAGCCGGACAGATTCTCCACCCTACGCAGTATTTT.

With respect to this clonotype: This sequence may be a read error, since a much larger clone differs from it by one base. The rearrangement uses TRBV29-1 and TRBJ2-3; possibly TRBD2 for D (5 bases). The CDR3 has 13 residues. Between the trimmed V and J ends, which lost 5 bases and 8 bases, there was a span of 17 bases. CDR1 is SQVTM and CDR2 is ANQGSEA in the germline V gene. CDR3 sequence (DNA): TGCAGCGTTTCGAACCTGGAGGCAGTTACGCAGTATTTT. This sequence encodes CSVSNLEAVTQYF.

This clonotype occurred many times. The chain's CDR3 is CASSLSAGQSYEQYF. Here the CDR3 DNA reads TGTGCCAGCAGCCTTAGTGCGGGACAGTCCTACGAGCAGTACTTC. The chain employs TRBV7-2 and TRBJ2-7; perhaps TRBD1 as D (7 bases). Germline lookup yields CDR1 SGHTA and CDR2 FQGNSA. The CDR3 length is 15 residues. V was trimmed by 5 bases and J by 1 base, leaving 15 bases between them.

This clonotype has just a few counts. The chain has TRBV7-9 and TRBJ2-7; 10 bases fit TRBD1. J was trimmed by 2 bases and V by 1 base; bases with no gene match: 11. The CDR3 is 18 amino acids. In germline, CDR1 is SEHNR, CDR2 FQNEAQ (reference sequence). The CDR3 DNA is TGTGCCAGCAGCTTAGGGGGGACAGGGGAGTTTATTGCCTACGAGCAGTACTTC. Protein: CASSLGGTGEFIAYEQYF. Full variable domain (outside the CDR3, taken from reference TRBV7-9 and TRBJ2-7): DTGVSQNPRHKITKRGQNVTFRCDPISEHNRLYWYRQTLGQGPEFLTYFQNEAQLEKSRLLSDRFSAERPKGSFSTLEIQRTEQGDSAMYLCASSLGGTGEFIAYEQYFGPGTRLTVT.

By share, this clonotype counts as medium-sized. This chain uses TRBV7-6 with TRBJ2-5, with D possibly TRBD1 on 6 matching bases. From germline, CDR1 is SGHVS and CDR2 FNYEAQ. The length of the CDR3 is 14 residues. V was cut by 1 base and J by 5 bases, with 11 bases left in between. CDR3 bases: TGTGCCAGCAGCTTAGTGACAGGTCAGGAGACCCAGTACTTC. Amino acids: CASSLVTGQETQYF.

By sample fraction, this clonotype is medium-sized. The J gene is TRBJ2-7, the V gene TRBV7-2; TRBD2 might be the D (6 bases). The V end was cut by 5 bases, the J end by 4 bases, with 24 bases between. CDR1 and CDR2 (germline): SGHTA, FQGNSA. This CDR3 comprises 17 residues. The CDR3 region is CASSARGVRKGVYEQYF. The CDR3 coding sequence is TGTGCCAGCAGCGCGCGGGGTGTGCGCAAGGGTGTGTACGAGCAGTACTTC.

The rearrangement links TRBV20-1 to TRBJ2-5; TRBD2 matches at 9 bases. This CDR3 comprises 14 residues. The germline V gene has CDR1 DFQATT and CDR2 SNEGSKA (reference sequence). Trimming took 6 bases from V and 4 from J; bases not matched to a gene: 9. The CDR3 DNA sequence: TGCAGTGCCCCCTCCGTAGCGGGGGTAGAGACCCAGTACTTC. Encoded protein: CSAPSVAGVETQYF.

The rearrangement joins TRBV11-2 to TRBJ2-2; D call uncertain. Trimming shortened V by 8 bases and J by 5 bases, and 12 bases separated the two germline ends. CDR1 SGHAT and CDR2 FQNNGV come from the germline V gene. The CDR3 sequence is 13 residues long. The CDR3 loop reads CASGVMGTGELFF. CDR3 coding DNA: TGTGCCAGCGGAGTTATGGGGACCGGGGAGCTGTTTTTT.

This clonotype is medium-sized by share. The chain couples TRBV3-1 to TRBJ2-5; possibly TRBD2 for D (5 bases). V lost 0 bases and J lost 4, with 6 bases in between. The CDR3 length is 13 residues. Germline V gene data show CDR1 as LGHDT and CDR2 as YNNKEL (reference sequence). The CDR3 DNA is TGTGCCAGCAGCCAAGACCTAGCAGAGACCCAGTACTTC. It specifies CASSQDLAETQYF.

This clonotype was observed many times. The chain couples TRBV7-9 to TRBJ2-5; TRBD2 aligns across 11 bases. Germline CDR1 reads SEHNR; CDR2 reads FQNEAQ (reference sequence). The CDR3 totals 18 residues. Trimming at V came to 4 bases and at J to 9 bases, leaving 19 bases not matched to a gene. CDR3 amino acids: CASSSGFTGTSGPRAQYF. The CDR3 bases are TGTGCCAGCAGCTCTGGGTTTACCGGGACTAGCGGCCCTCGGGCCCAGTACTTC.

This chain uses TRBV18 with TRBJ2-3, with 11 bases matching TRBD2. From germline, CDR1 is KGHSH and CDR2 LQKENI. CDR3 length: 15 amino acids. The V gene end was trimmed by 1 base and the J gene end by 6 bases; junction bases not matched to a gene: 3. CDR3 DNA sequence: TGTGCCAGCTCACCACTAGCGGGGGGGCCGGATACGCAGTATTTT. The encoded protein is CASSPLAGGPDTQYF.

The CDR3 DNA reads TGTGCCAGCAGTTTAACTCAGCTCGTCTACAATGAGCAGTTCTTC. This translates into CASSLTQLVYNEQFF. This chain uses TRBV28 with TRBJ2-1; D call uncertain. With 2 bases removed from V and 3 bases from J, the gap between germline ends came to 11 bases. The CDR3 contains 15 residues. Germline V gives CDR1 MDHEN, CDR2 SYDVKM.